This T cell receptor beta chain came from a study of OX40 agonist ivuxolimab in advanced cancers. Profiling relied on immunoSEQ multiplex PCR, and the TCRdb table lists in-frame clones only, not all of them. The table includes 75,000 to 100,000 clones, 84% detected once. The germline CDR1 and CDR2 sequences are LGHNT and FRNRAP. The CDR3 extends over 18 amino acids. V shed 1 base, J shed 0 bases, and the junction held 5 bases outside the gene matches. This clone was seen a handful of times. The sequence derives from an adult with an advanced solid tumor such as melanoma, head and neck, liver or kidney cancer. V and J are TRBV12-5 and TRBJ2-3, with TRBD2 matching 12 bases. The sample was CD4+ or CD8+ T cells sorted from blood, taken in a trial of the OX40 agonist ivuxolimab. CDR3 region: CASGLGLAGGSSTDTQYF. In DNA form, the CDR3 reads TGTGCTAGTGGTTTGGGGCTAGCGGGAGGGTCTAGCACAGATACGCAGTATTTT.